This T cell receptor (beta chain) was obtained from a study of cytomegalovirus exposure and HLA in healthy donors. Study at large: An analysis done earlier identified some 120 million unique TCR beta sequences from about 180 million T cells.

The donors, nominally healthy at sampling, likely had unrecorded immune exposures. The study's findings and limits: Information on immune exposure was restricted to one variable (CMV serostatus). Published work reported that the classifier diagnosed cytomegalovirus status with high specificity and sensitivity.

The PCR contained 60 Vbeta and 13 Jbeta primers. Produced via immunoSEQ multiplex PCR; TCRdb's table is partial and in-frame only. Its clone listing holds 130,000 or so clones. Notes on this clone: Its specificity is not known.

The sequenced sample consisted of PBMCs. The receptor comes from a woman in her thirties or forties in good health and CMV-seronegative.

The CDR3 sequence is CASRPDRYEQFF. The CDR3 region has the DNA TGTGCCAGCAGACCCGATAGATATGAGCAGTTCTTC. The chain employs TRBV6-5 and TRBJ2-1; the D is unclear. CDR1 MNHEY and CDR2 SVGAGI come from the germline V gene. This CDR3 comprises 12 residues. V gave up 6 bases and J gave up 8 bases, with 11 bases separating them.